These 14 T cell receptor beta chains were sequenced from one sample in a study of T cells in Graves' hyperthyroidism and ophthalmopathy. The CDR3 regions of TCR beta were amplified from RNA transcripts. The HTBI primer set drove a first-round RT-PCR of the TCR CDR3. Via MiXCR, TCRdb re-called the multiplex PCR reads, giving one row per CDR3 protein. This table has some 150,000 distinct CDR3 sequences, approximately 20% appearing once. Sequenced material: blood. These receptors all stem from a woman aged 50 to 60 with Graves' hyperthyroidism that later progressed to Graves' ophthalmopathy.

There are many counts of this clonotype. The chain combines TRBV7-9 with TRBJ2-3; a weak D match, TRBD2 (6 bases). V was cut by 4 bases and J by 2 bases, with 10 bases left in between. The V gene's germline CDR1 is SEHNR and CDR2 FQNEAQ (reference sequence). CDR3 length equals 14 residues. CDR3 amino acids: CASSSTSITDTQYF. Here the CDR3 DNA reads TGTGCCAGCAGCTCCACTAGCATCACAGATACGCAGTATTTT.

This clonotype was observed a handful of times. This chain connects TRBV5-1 to TRBJ2-5, with 8 bases matching TRBD2. The CDR3 length is 15 residues. Germline V CDR1 and CDR2: SGHRS, YFSETQ. J gave up 3 bases and V 4 bases, and 8 bases lay outside the gene matches. The CDR3 loop reads CASSGAGGSEETQYF. Written as DNA, the CDR3 is TGCGCCAGCAGCGGCGCGGGAGGAAGTGAAGAGACCCAGTACTTC.

The V and J genes are TRBV19 and TRBJ1-1, with D tentatively TRBD1 (6 bases). The V end lost 10 bases, the J end lost 3 bases, and 12 bases lay between the germline ends. The germline gives CDR1 LNHDA, CDR2 SQIVND (reference sequence). CDR3 length: 12 amino acids. CDR3 sequence reads: CATRKGDTEAFF. CDR3 DNA sequence: TGTGCCACCCGAAAGGGGGACACTGAAGCTTTCTTT.

This rearrangement joins TRBV19 to TRBJ1-2; TRBD1 is a possible D gene (5 bases). The CDR3 sequence is 13 residues long. CDR1 is LNHDA and CDR2 is SQIVND in the germline V gene (reference sequence). V gave up 4 bases and J gave up 3 bases, with 9 bases separating them. DNA for the CDR3: TGTGCCAGTAGTAAGGGGTTGGACTATGGCTACACCTTC. Protein: CASSKGLDYGYTF.

This clonotype was recorded a few times. The chain employs TRBV19 and TRBJ2-1; D tentatively fits TRBD1 or TRBD2 (5 bases each). The CDR3 totals 14 residues. Germline CDR1 is LNHDA and CDR2 is SQIVND (reference sequence). The V and J ends lost 4 bases and 0 bases respectively, with 7 bases between them. CDR3 sequence (DNA): TGTGCCAGTAGTACGGGACGCTCCTACAATGAGCAGTTCTTC. It translates to CASSTGRSYNEQFF.

The sample holds many counts of this clonotype. As DNA, the CDR3 is TGTGCCAGCAGTCGGACTAGCGGGTTAGCTCAGTACGAGCAGTACTTC. This sequence encodes CASSRTSGLAQYEQYF. J is TRBJ2-7 and V is TRBV12-3 or TRBV12-4, with 11 bases fitting TRBD2. This CDR3 has 16 residues. The V gene end was trimmed by 5 bases and the J gene end by 4 bases; junction bases not matched to a gene: 10.

The V and J genes are TRBV5-1 and TRBJ2-7; 9 nucleotides agree with TRBD1. This CDR3 contains 14 residues. CDR1 and CDR2 (germline): SGHRS, YFSETQ. The V and J ends lost 2 bases and 3 bases, in that order; junction bases with no gene match: 3. CDR3 amino acids: CASSLQGAHYEQYF. DNA of the CDR3: TGCGCCAGCAGCTTACAGGGGGCCCACTACGAGCAGTACTTC.

The rearrangement joins TRBV12-3 or TRBV12-4 to TRBJ2-7; 7 bases agree with TRBD1. The J segment lost 4 bases and the V segment lost 6 bases, leaving 18 bases of the junction unmatched. The CDR3 is 17 amino acids. The CDR3 DNA sequence: TGTGCCAGCAGCCGAACCGTAGGGGGCTGGGGATCTTACGAGCAGTACTTC. This codes for CASSRTVGGWGSYEQYF.

This clonotype was seen a handful of times. V is TRBV6-1 and J is TRBJ2-7, with D possibly being TRBD1 (5 bases). V was clipped by 5 bases and J by 1 base, with 12 bases between them. Germline loops: CDR1 MNHNS, CDR2 SASEGT. This CDR3 has 14 amino acids. The CDR3 loop reads CASSNGHPSYEQYF. The DNA for the CDR3 is TGTGCCAGCAGTAACGGACACCCTTCCTACGAGCAGTACTTC.

The CDR3 spells CASSDPYRRGHEQYF. The DNA of the CDR3 is TGTGCCAGCAGTGACCCGTACCGCAGGGGCCACGAGCAGTACTTC. This sequence joins TRBV6-4 and TRBJ2-7, with D maybe TRBD1 (6 bases). V lost 2 bases and J 5 bases, leaving 16 bases between the germline ends. The CDR3 length is 15 residues. The germline gives CDR1 MRHNA, CDR2 SNTAGT.

The rearrangement uses TRBV11-2 and TRBJ1-6; D is unclear. Germline lookup yields CDR1 SGHAT and CDR2 FQNNGV. The germline V and J ends were trimmed by 0 bases and 10 bases, with 13 bases remaining between them. The CDR3 sequence is 15 residues long. CDR3 DNA sequence: TGTGCCAGCAGCTTAGAATCCGTGGGAGGGTCACCCCTCCACTTT. Its translation is CASSLESVGGSPLHF.

This clonotype was seen ten or more times. The chain carries TRBV7-9 and TRBJ2-3; TRBD1 might be the D (5 bases). Germline CDR1 reads SEHNR; CDR2 reads FQNEAQ (reference sequence). This CDR3 has 16 residues. Trimming took 5 bases from V and 2 from J, leaving 17 bases between them. DNA for the CDR3: TGTGCCAGCAGCGACCTCGCACAGGCGACCACAGATACGCAGTATTTT. It translates to CASSDLAQATTDTQYF.

The V gene is TRBV3-1, the J gene TRBJ2-5, with 9 positions matching TRBD2. Germline CDR1 is LGHDT and CDR2 is YNNKEL (reference sequence). V gave up 5 bases and J gave up 2 bases; unmatched junction bases: 6. The CDR3 has 15 amino acids. The CDR3 loop is CASSVSSGKQETQYF. The CDR3 DNA reads TGTGCCAGCAGCGTATCTAGCGGGAAGCAAGAGACCCAGTACTTC.

This clonotype was counted ten times or more. The V call is TRBV28, the J call TRBJ2-1; D ambiguous. CDR1 is MDHEN and CDR2 is SYDVKM in the germline V gene. Trimming took off 5 bases at V and 5 bases at J, with 4 bases between the two ends. The CDR3 is 11 amino acids. Here the CDR3 DNA reads TGTGCCAGCAGTCCACACAATGAGCAGTTCTTC. It codes for CASSPHNEQFF.